This T cell receptor (beta chain) stems from a study of T cell responses to AZD1222 COVID-19 vaccine. On the study more broadly: Combined were second doses at about 4 or about 12 weeks. General observations from the study: Seropositive at baseline were only five or six AZD1222 recipients. Unmutated regions of variants are reportedly targeted by nearly half of spike-specific TCRs. Spike-specific TCR breadth rose after two AZD1222 doses, and depth rose as well.

Turning to this clone: The antigen remains undetermined.

Assay used: immunoSEQ multiplex PCR; TCRdb lists only in-frame clones, some missing. Of 68,000 or so clones detected, roughly 90% appear once; the ten largest clones hold less than 9%. Germline CDR1 reads SNHLY; CDR2 reads FYNNEI. With 7 bases clipped from V and 0 bases from J, the junction kept 11 bases outside the gene matches. This CDR3 is built from 16 residues. The source is an adult in good health. The source was peripheral blood, collected on day 0 of AZD1222 vaccination. The J gene is TRBJ2-7, the V gene TRBV2, with TRBD1 identical over 8 bases. The CDR3, as DNA: TGTGCCAGCAAGGTGCAGGGGGCGACCAACTCCTACGAGCAGTACTTC. This sequence encodes CASKVQGATNSYEQYF.